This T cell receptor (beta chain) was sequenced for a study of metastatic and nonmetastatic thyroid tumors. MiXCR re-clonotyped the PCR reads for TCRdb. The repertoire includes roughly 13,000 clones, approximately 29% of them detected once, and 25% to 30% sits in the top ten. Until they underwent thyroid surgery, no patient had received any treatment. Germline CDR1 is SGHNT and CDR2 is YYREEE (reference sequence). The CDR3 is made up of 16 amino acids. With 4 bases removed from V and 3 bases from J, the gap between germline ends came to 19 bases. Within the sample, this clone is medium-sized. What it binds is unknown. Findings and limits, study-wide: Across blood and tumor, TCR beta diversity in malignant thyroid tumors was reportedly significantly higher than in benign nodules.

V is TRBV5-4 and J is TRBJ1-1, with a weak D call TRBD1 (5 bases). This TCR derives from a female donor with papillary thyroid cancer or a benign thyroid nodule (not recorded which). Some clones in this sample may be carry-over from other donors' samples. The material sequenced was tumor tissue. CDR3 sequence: CASSMFGTYTDTEAFF. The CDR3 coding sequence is TGTGCCAGCAGCATGTTCGGGACCTACACGGACACTGAAGCTTTCTTT.